These 8 T cell receptor beta chains came from one sample sequenced in a study of blood T cell repertoires in COVID-19. Clones were read by immunoSEQ multiplex PCR, and TCRdb kept only the in-frame ones, dropping some. Among 350,000 or so clones listed, almost 90% were seen once. Sequenced sample: PBMCs or T cells enriched from blood (not recorded which). All receptors come from a woman in her 30s who had been exposed to COVID-19.

The chain couples TRBV29-1 to TRBJ2-3; 7 bases agree with TRBD1. V shed 3 bases, J shed 1 base, and the junction held 4 bases outside the gene matches. The germline V gene encodes CDR1 SQVTM and CDR2 ANQGSEA. CDR3 length: 14 residues. The CDR3 protein is CSVDRGQGTDTQYF. The CDR3 nucleotides read TGCAGCGTTGACCGAGGACAGGGCACAGATACGCAGTATTTT.

This clone was counted a few times. V and J are TRBV4-1 and TRBJ1-2; 10 bases are shared with TRBD1. Germline V gene lookup returns CDR1 MGHRA and CDR2 YSYEKL. The CDR3 sequence is 14 residues long. V was clipped by 1 base and J by 8 bases; unmatched bases: 4. CDR3 bases: TGCGCCAGCAGCCAAGTCGACAGGGGGCCCGGCTACACCTTC. This sequence encodes CASSQVDRGPGYTF.

The chain recombines TRBV5-1 with TRBJ2-7; TRBD2 agrees at 7 bases. CDR1 is SGHRS, CDR2 YFSETQ, per germline. V trimming: 0 bases; J trimming: 3 bases; junction bases outside the gene matches: 6. There are 15 residues in the CDR3. CDR3 sequence (DNA): TGCGCCAGCAGCTTGGCCGGGGACTATCTCTACGAGCAGTACTTC. Translation: CASSLAGDYLYEQYF. The full variable domain, with the rest looked up from reference TRBV5-1 and TRBJ2-7, is KAGVTQTPRYLIKTRGQQVTLSCSPISGHRSVSWYQQTPGQGLQFLFEYFSETQRNKGNFPGRFSGRQFSNSRSEMNVSTLELGDSALYLCASSLAGDYLYEQYFGPGTRLTVT.

The chain carries TRBV5-1 and TRBJ1-5; D possibly corresponds to TRBD1 (6 bases). The germline V and J ends were trimmed by 0 bases and 6 bases, with 10 bases remaining between them. From germline, CDR1 is SGHRS and CDR2 YFSETQ. The CDR3 spans 14 residues. The DNA for the CDR3 is TGCGCCAGCAGCTTGGAACAGGGTGGTCAGCCCCAGCATTTT. Translating it yields CASSLEQGGQPQHF.

The J gene is TRBJ1-1, the V gene TRBV19; 10 nucleotides line up with TRBD1. Germline V gives CDR1 LNHDA, CDR2 SQIVND (reference sequence). The CDR3 has 16 amino acids. Germline trimming cut 9 bases from V and 4 bases from J; bases unmatched to any gene: 14. The CDR3 protein is CASNPAPGQGSTEAFF. The CDR3 coding sequence is TGTGCCAGCAATCCCGCCCCGGGACAGGGGAGCACTGAAGCTTTCTTT.

This clone has just one count. At the DNA level, this CDR3 is encoded by other sequences in the same sample as well. This chain links TRBV4-1 with TRBJ1-1, with unresolved D. V was shortened by 0 bases and J by 0 bases, with 5 bases between the two germline ends. This CDR3 comprises 14 residues. Germline-derived CDR1 and CDR2 are MGHRA and YSYEKL. CDR3 loop: CASSQDRMNTEAFF. CDR3 in DNA: TGCGCCAGCAGCCAAGACAGAATGAACACTGAAGCTTTCTTT.

This sequence joins TRBV6-5 and TRBJ1-2; D is perhaps TRBD1 (6 bases). CDR3 length: 14 residues. CDR1 is MNHEY, CDR2 SVGAGI, per germline. V shed 7 bases and J shed 4 bases, with 16 bases lying between them. Here the CDR3 reads CASTPGGGGYGYTF. The CDR3 DNA is TGTGCCAGCACTCCCGGGGGGGGCGGCTATGGCTACACCTTC.

As DNA, the CDR3 is TGTGCCAGCAGCTTACTTGCAGTCACCGGGGAGCTGTTTTTT. As protein: CASSLLAVTGELFF. The gene calls are TRBV7-8 and TRBJ2-2; D is undetermined. CDR3 length: 14 residues. CDR1 SGHVS and CDR2 FQNEAQ come from the germline V gene. V dropped 2 bases and J dropped 4 bases, with 8 bases sitting between them.